The T cell receptor beta chain described here comes from a study of response to subunit inactivated influenza vaccine. Findings and caveats of the study: It was the authors' suggestion that each seasonal influenza vaccination recruits few new T cells.

Worth noting for this clonotype: What it recognizes is unknown.

This CDR3 is built from 13 residues. V was trimmed by 1 base and J by 3 bases, leaving 9 bases between them. Germline lookup yields CDR1 DFQATT and CDR2 SNEGSKA (reference sequence). TCRdb re-derived calls from the RT-PCR reads in MiXCR, one entry per CDR3 protein. The sample yields about 650,000 distinct CDR3 sequences, 14% seen once. The sample was PBMCs from blood, taken approximately 15 days before vaccination. The receptor was isolated from a man aged 50-59 years who received an inactivated influenza vaccine. The V call is TRBV20-1, the J call TRBJ1-1; no firm D call. CDR3 nucleotide sequence: TGCAGTGCTAGAGTCATTATGGACACTGAAGCTTTCTTT. It yields the protein CSARVIMDTEAFF.